A selection of T cell receptor beta chains follows, all from one sample in a study of T cell responses to AZD1222 COVID-19 vaccine. Profiled with immunoSEQ multiplex PCR; TCRdb holds only in-frame clones, not every one. The table has approximately 180,000 clones, about 93% seen once; the top ten hold around 0.97%. Sample: peripheral blood, taken 28 days after the second dose of the MenACWY control vaccine. The receptors come from an adult who received the MenACWY meningococcal vaccine as a control. The conserved cysteine and the conserved F or W are not part of the CDR3 here.

V | CDR3
TRBV12-3/TRBV12-4 | ASSRGRSETQY
TRBV5-1 | ASSSGNYGYT
TRBV18 | ASSPPTGRRNTIY
TRBV5-1 | ASSLDGTNYGYT
TRBV5-8 | ASSLGPGQGCY
TRBV28 | ASSRSGQRNTEAF
TRBV5-1 | ASSDRDSSNSPLH
TRBV2 | ARGEGNGYT
TRBV5-6 | ASSFSTEAF
TRBV7-2 | ASTRSVGDNEKLF
TRBV4-1 | ASSQGDTNNEKLF
TRBV3-1/TRBV3-2 | ASSPLGGNEKLF
TRBV18 | ASSPSTRGSTEAF
TRBV30 | AWSSTGNTIY
TRBV19 | ASTDDPRGTQY
TRBV29-1 | SAKGQAGGTEAF
TRBV6-2/TRBV6-3 | ASSWGERSGNTIY
TRBV4-3 | ASSQDSAGSGGTNEKLF
TRBV7-9 | ASSLGSPLH
TRBV5-6 | ASRPVAALYGYT
TRBV5-6 | ATRGTLNTEAF
TRBV7-8 | ASSPATEQY
TRBV30 | AWSALGQGADTEAF
TRBV30 | AWSGGTGSDYGYT
TRBV18 | ASSPGRTQETQY
TRBV2 | ASSAEKGTEAF
TRBV4-1 | ASSQGGQGSEKLF
TRBV30 | AWSVWGGVQETQY
TRBV24-1 | ATSGGHTDTQY
TRBV5-1 | ASSFPLTGVNEQF
TRBV5-5 | ASSLSTSLYNEQF
TRBV13 | ASSSTSASYEQY
TRBV3-1/TRBV3-2 | ATSGGSYEQY
TRBV6-4 | ASSDRFYGYT
TRBV5-6 | ASSGGGGYT
TRBV13 | ATGKGSDTEAF
TRBV30 | AWKGYFAGGQYNEQF
TRBV11-2 | ASSLLDRVVGNTIY
TRBV5-1 | ASSLEGTGYGYT
TRBV7-8 | ASSLYQASSYNEQF
TRBV24-1 | ATSQGYGYT
TRBV5-1 | ASSRDTNYEQY
TRBV6-5 | ASTRSTNTGELF
TRBV19 | ASGDTDNSPLH
TRBV6-2/TRBV6-3 | ASSFSGSNTEAF
TRBV12-3/TRBV12-4 | ASSNIVRTEAF
TRBV3-1/TRBV3-2 | ASSLQLNTEAF
TRBV3-1/TRBV3-2 | ASRRDDRVFSGNTIY